The T cell receptor beta chain under discussion was sequenced for a study of CD8 T cells in ankylosing spondylitis. This clonotype was recorded at least ten times. Per germline, CDR1 LNHDA and CDR2 SQIVND (reference sequence). This CDR3 is built from 12 residues. With 4 bases removed from V and 0 bases from J, the gap between germline ends came to 4 bases. Researchers built TCR beta libraries using quantitative 5'-RACE with molecular barcodes. TCRdb called the 5' RACE reads again in MiXCR, with one record for every CDR3 protein. In the table there are roughly 250,000 distinct CDR3 sequences, 8% to 9.5% of which are singletons.

This clonotype was obtained from a male donor with ankylosing spondylitis or in good health (not recorded which). The sample consisted of blood, either unsorted or a sorted T cell fraction (not recorded which). The V and J genes are TRBV19 and TRBJ2-7; unclear D gene. The chain's CDR3 is CASSTSSYEQYF. Written as DNA, the CDR3 is TGTGCCAGTAGTACGAGCTCCTACGAGCAGTACTTC.